Reported below is one TCR beta chain. This clonotype appeared a few times. Its antigen remains unidentified. No base-level quality is on record; no much larger clone is a single base apart. Libraries of naive CD8 T cells were built from around 18,000 to 910,000 sorted cells, with 10%, 30% or 50% of the purified RNA used. Naive CD8 T cells were FACS-sorted as CD8+CD4-CCR7+CD45RA+ on a BD FACSAria II into RLT Plus buffer. Detection sensitivity was tested by spiking Jurkat RNA equal to about 10 TCR copies' worth into samples containing about 18,000-1,000,000 naive CD8 T cells. Enrichment of CD8 T cells was done with RosetteSep CD8+ T Cell Enrichment Cocktail plus Ficoll-Paque, and ACK red cell lysis came afterward. This specimen comes from a study of molecular identifiers for immune sequencing clone quantification (dated by TCRdb to 2017 to 2018). Background for the entire study: For a replicate experiment, the RNA from either roughly 18,000 or 92,000 naive CD8 T cells was divided into five aliquots, and four of those aliquots went on to sequencing. This methods study benchmarked molecular-identifier clustering-based TCR repertoire sequencing (MIDCIRS) and TCR RNA copy counting, using CD8 T cells to do so. Study-level results and caveats: The sizes of highly expanded clones could end up underestimated when identical TCR molecules share a barcode. Modeling indicated around 3.2 TCR RNA copies recovered per cell, compared with around 10 by digital PCR, which implies a capture efficiency of around 29%. In CMV-specific effector cells, clones with more than 20 RNA copies accounted for over 97% of molecules, whereas in naive cells such clones accounted for under 1%. The naive libraries included spiked-in Jurkat TCR RNA (around nine copies' worth), and this Jurkat TCR RNA is not part of the donor repertoire. Spiked-in Jurkat TCR RNA equal to a single cell's worth was reported to be detectable even within one million naive CD8 T cells. When barcode sub-clustering was not used, chimeric consensus sequences inflated TCR diversity, with chimeras reaching as high as 47%.

Library preparation used PCR. Sequencing used a NextSeq 500. Bulk TCR libraries were prepared as previously described, using TCR primers listed in Table S5. Total RNA was purified with the Qiagen AllPrep DNA/RNA kit. Reads from multiple sequencing runs of the same library were pooled before analysis. From the authors' description of their analysis: Reads were retained only if an exact TCR constant sequence was present, and the retained reads were trimmed to 150 nt and grouped according to their 12-nt molecular barcodes. Within each barcode group, reads were sub-clustered at a 15% Levenshtein threshold, and quality-weighted consensus sequences were built per RNA molecule. Non-functional sequences were filtered out, along with any lower-count sequence sitting one edit away from another sequence. On the basis of fitting two negative binomial distributions, barcode sub-clusters with fewer than 20% of the maximum read count were discarded. TCRdb reanalyzed the raw reads on its own, using fastp at Q25 for trimming and MiXCR for clone calling, and kept in-frame beta chains. For every CDR3 protein sequence, its rows merge into one entry that carries the most common genes and DNA. The V and J calls and clone size are TCRdb's, not the authors'. The sample data list 75,000 to 95,000 distinct CDR3 sequences, and more than 20% of these were observed just once. The ten largest account for 0.6% to 0.9% of the sample.

CDR1 and CDR2 (MNHEY, SMNVEV) derive from the germline V gene (reference sequence). There are 18 amino acids in the CDR3, from cysteine to phenylalanine inclusive. Only the CDR3 part of the read is kept: 54 bases, read in frame from the first base. The V end gives up 5 bases and the J end 1 base, leaving 14 bases in the junction not matched to a gene. The sequence is built from TRBV27 and TRBJ2-1; the junction holds 7 bases that match TRBD2. What was sequenced was naive CD8+ T cells from blood, with Jurkat cell RNA spiked in. The sample's cell subset or site, from its label and the paper: FACS-sorted CD8+CD4-CCR7+CD45RA+ naive T cells. This TCR derives from a human donor in good health. Some libraries in this study had Jurkat cell RNA spiked in. The DNA is TGTGCCAGCAGTACACCCGTGGGGGGGTCGGAGTCCTACAATGAGCAGTTCTTC. Its protein product is CASSTPVGGSESYNEQFF.